Sequencing of this T cell receptor (beta chain) was carried out in a study of identifying expanded T cells in peripheral blood. Study-wide results and limits: About 1.2 clones differed between technical replicates, versus roughly 16 and 20 over time.

Profiling relied on immunoSEQ multiplex PCR, and the TCRdb table lists in-frame clones only, not all of them. This sample yields around 50,000 clones, of which approximately 90% are seen a single time; roughly 3.5% belongs to the top ten. No infections or other immune events were documented during collection. As for this clone: Its antigen is unidentified.

The V and J ends lost 1 base and 3 bases, in that order; junction bases with no gene match: 9. This CDR3 is built from 16 residues. CDR1 is GTSNPN, CDR2 SVGIG, per germline (reference sequence). Sequencing was carried out using blood. The receptor was derived from a person aged 18 to 70 in good health. The V call is TRBV30, the J call TRBJ2-5; 9 nucleotides agree with TRBD2. The CDR3 reads CAWSGGLAGEKETQYF. The CDR3 DNA reads TGTGCCTGGAGTGGGGGGTTAGCGGGAGAGAAAGAGACCCAGTACTTC.